These T cell receptor beta chains were read from a single sample in a study of cytomegalovirus exposure and HLA in healthy donors. Assay used: immunoSEQ multiplex PCR; TCRdb lists only in-frame clones, some missing. The profile covers 200,000 or so clones, with 65% to 85% appearing a single time and roughly 0.71% taken by the ten largest. The sample taken for sequencing was PBMCs. All receptors come from a boy younger than 10 in good health and CMV-seronegative. Each CDR3 is given with its conserved first and last residue. D genes are given only for firm matches. Rows may omit the clone size; those that give it use once, few, many or a size class.

TRBV30	TRBJ1-5	-	15	TRBD1	CAWSPDRGPNQPQHF	TGTGCCTGGAGTCCGGACAGGGGCCCGAATCAGCCCCAGCATTTT
TRBV19	TRBJ1-4	-	14	TRBD1	CASSMNRGNEKLFF	TGTGCCAGTAGTATGAACAGGGGTAATGAAAAACTGTTTTTT
TRBV27	TRBJ2-7	-	13	-	CASSLFSSYEQYF	TGTGCCAGCAGTTTATTCAGCTCCTACGAGCAGTACTTC
TRBV5-1	TRBJ1-1	few	13	-	CASSSQGRTEAFF	TGCGCCAGCAGCTCACAGGGAAGAACTGAAGCTTTCTTT
TRBV5-1	TRBJ2-7	-	15	-	CASSLAAGTTYEQYF	TGCGCCAGCAGCTTGGCGGCAGGCACGACCTACGAGCAGTACTTC
TRBV6-1	TRBJ1-4	-	15	TRBD1	CASSIRQGATEKLFF	TGTGCCAGCAGTATTAGACAGGGGGCTACTGAAAAACTGTTTTTT
TRBV7-9	TRBJ2-3	once	11	-	CASSGGDTQYF	TGTGCCAGCAGCGGCGGAGATACGCAGTATTTT
TRBV30	TRBJ1-2	-	13	-	CAWSVGKEGGYTF	TGTGCCTGGAGTGTGGGCAAGGAGGGTGGCTACACCTTC
TRBV5-1	TRBJ2-5	-	14	TRBD1	CASSWGQAQETQYF	TGCGCCAGCAGCTGGGGACAGGCGCAAGAGACCCAGTACTTC
TRBV5-6	TRBJ1-5	-	15	-	CASSLSSTSNQPQHF	TGTGCCAGCAGCTTGAGTTCGACAAGCAATCAGCCCCAGCATTTT
TRBV6-5	TRBJ2-7	-	15	TRBD1	CASSQAGTGAYEQYF	TGTGCCAGCAGTCAGGCCGGGACAGGGGCCTACGAGCAGTACTTC
TRBV7-8	TRBJ2-5	-	15	TRBD1	CASSYSGTGRETQYF	TGTGCCAGCAGCTACTCCGGGACAGGGAGAGAGACCCAGTACTTC
TRBV15	TRBJ2-5	-	16	TRBD2	CATSRKTLTSGRTQYF	TGTGCCACCAGCAGAAAGACCTTGACTAGCGGGAGAACCCAGTACTTC
TRBV10-3	TRBJ1-1	few	14	-	CAIRDSRANTEAFF	TGTGCCATCAGGGACAGTCGGGCGAACACTGAAGCTTTCTTT
TRBV10-3	TRBJ2-3	once	16	-	CAISDLVGGHYDTQYF	TGTGCCATCAGTGATCTCGTCGGGGGGCATTACGATACGCAGTATTTT
TRBV5-1	TRBJ1-2	once	16	TRBD1	CASSLGGDRGSYGYTF	TGCGCCAGCAGCTTGGGGGGAGACAGGGGATCTTATGGCTACACCTTC
TRBV11-2	TRBJ2-1	-	14	-	CASSILDGYNEQFF	TGTGCCAGCAGCATCCTCGACGGGTACAATGAGCAGTTCTTC
TRBV12-5	TRBJ2-7	-	17	TRBD1	CASGLVLGRAGGYEQYF	TGTGCTAGTGGTTTGGTACTGGGGCGGGCAGGGGGCTACGAGCAGTACTTC
TRBV15	TRBJ2-7	once	14	TRBD2	CATRIAGGGYEQYF	TGTGCCACCAGGATAGCGGGAGGCGGCTACGAGCAGTACTTC
TRBV11-1	TRBJ2-1	-	16	TRBD1	CASSSTGTGVVNEQFF	TGTGCCAGCAGCTCCACCGGGACAGGGGTGGTCAATGAGCAGTTCTTC
TRBV13	TRBJ1-2	-	16	-	CASSLAFRGLDYGYTF	TGTGCCAGCAGCTTAGCCTTCCGCGGGCTAGACTATGGCTACACCTTC
TRBV30	TRBJ2-3	-	18	TRBD2	CAWSRTSSGGAWTDTQYF	TGTGCCTGGAGTCGTACATCTAGCGGGGGGGCCTGGACAGATACGCAGTATTTT
TRBV11-2	TRBJ2-7	-	12	-	CASSPDSYEQYF	TGTGCCAGCAGCCCCGACAGCTACGAGCAGTACTTC
TRBV27	TRBJ2-3	-	12	-	CASRFGTDTQYF	TGTGCCAGCAGGTTCGGCACAGATACGCAGTATTTT
TRBV18	TRBJ2-7	-	14	-	CASSYGVHDGEQYF	TGTGCCAGCTCTTATGGAGTCCACGATGGCGAGCAGTACTTC
TRBV30	TRBJ1-1	-	12	-	CAWSLLDRLAFF	TGTGCCTGGAGTCTCCTCGACAGGTTAGCTTTCTTT
TRBV27	TRBJ1-1	-	14	-	CASRDSSTNTEAFF	TGTGCCAGCAGGGACAGTTCTACGAACACTGAAGCTTTCTTT
TRBV5-5	TRBJ1-4	-	17	-	CASSYIRAGRRNEKLFF	TGTGCCAGCAGCTATATCCGCGCAGGGCGCCGTAATGAAAAACTGTTTTTT